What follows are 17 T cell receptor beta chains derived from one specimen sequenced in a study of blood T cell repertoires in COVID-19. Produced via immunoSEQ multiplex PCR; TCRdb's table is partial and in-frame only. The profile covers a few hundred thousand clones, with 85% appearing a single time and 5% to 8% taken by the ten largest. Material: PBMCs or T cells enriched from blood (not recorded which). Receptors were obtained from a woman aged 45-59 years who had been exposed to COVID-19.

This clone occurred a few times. CDR3 nucleotides: TGTGCCAGCAGCTTCGGACAGGCGAACTATGGCTACACCTTC. This translates into CASSFGQANYGYTF. This chain connects TRBV7-9 to TRBJ1-2; 7 bases map to TRBD1. Germline values: CDR1 SEHNR, CDR2 FQNEAQ (reference sequence). The CDR3 extends over 14 amino acids. Trimming at V came to 3 bases and at J to 2 bases, leaving 3 bases not matched to a gene.

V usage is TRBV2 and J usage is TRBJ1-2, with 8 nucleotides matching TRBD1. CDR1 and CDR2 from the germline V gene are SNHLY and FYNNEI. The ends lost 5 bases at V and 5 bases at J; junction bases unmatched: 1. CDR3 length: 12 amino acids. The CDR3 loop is CASSRTGYGYTF. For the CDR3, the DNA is TGTGCCAGCAGTAGGACAGGGTATGGCTACACCTTC. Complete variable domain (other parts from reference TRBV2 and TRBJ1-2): EPEVTQTPSHQVTQMGQEVILRCVPISNHLYFYWYRQILGQKVEFLVSFYNNEISEKSEIFDDQFSVERPDGSNFTLKIRSTKLEDSAMYFCASSRTGYGYTFGSGTRLTVV.

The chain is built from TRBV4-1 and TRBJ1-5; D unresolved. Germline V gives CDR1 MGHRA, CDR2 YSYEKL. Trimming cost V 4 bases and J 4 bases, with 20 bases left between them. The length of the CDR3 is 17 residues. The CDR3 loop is CASSPIPSAGANQPQHF. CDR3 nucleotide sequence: TGCGCCAGCAGCCCCATCCCCTCCGCGGGCGCTAATCAGCCCCAGCATTTT.

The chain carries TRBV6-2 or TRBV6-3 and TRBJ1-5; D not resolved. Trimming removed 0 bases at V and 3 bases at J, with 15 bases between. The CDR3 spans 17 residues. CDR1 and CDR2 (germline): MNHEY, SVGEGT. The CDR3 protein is CASSYSTFREPNQPQHF. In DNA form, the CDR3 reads TGTGCCAGCAGTTACTCGACTTTCCGGGAACCCAATCAGCCCCAGCATTTT.

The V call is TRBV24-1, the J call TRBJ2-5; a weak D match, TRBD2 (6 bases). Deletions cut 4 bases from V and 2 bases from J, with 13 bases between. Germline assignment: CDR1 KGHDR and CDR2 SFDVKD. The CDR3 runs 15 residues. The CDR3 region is CATSDPTAGQETQYF. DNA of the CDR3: TGTGCCACCAGTGACCCGACGGCGGGGCAAGAGACCCAGTACTTC.

The CDR3 here is CASSFPDRGAGELFF. CDR3 nucleotide sequence: TGTGCCAGCAGCTTTCCGGACAGGGGGGCCGGGGAGCTGTTTTTT. The chain joins TRBV7-9 to TRBJ2-2; the match to TRBD1 covers 10 bases. V dropped 3 bases and J dropped 6; count of bases not matched to a gene: 4. Per the germline V gene, CDR1 is SEHNR and CDR2 is FQNEAQ (reference sequence). The CDR3 sequence is 15 residues long.

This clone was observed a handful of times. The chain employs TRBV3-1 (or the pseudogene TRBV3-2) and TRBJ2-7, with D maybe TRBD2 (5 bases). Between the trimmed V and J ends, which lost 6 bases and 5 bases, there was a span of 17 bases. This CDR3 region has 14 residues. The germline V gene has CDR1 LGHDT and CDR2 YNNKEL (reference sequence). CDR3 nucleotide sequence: TGTGCCAGCAGATCTCGGCCGGCTAGCAACGAGCAGTACTTC. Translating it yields CASRSRPASNEQYF.

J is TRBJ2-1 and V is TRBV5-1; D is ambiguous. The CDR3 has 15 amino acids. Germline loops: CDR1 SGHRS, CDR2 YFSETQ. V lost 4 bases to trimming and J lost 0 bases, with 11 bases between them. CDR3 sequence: CASSRPSDSYNEQFF. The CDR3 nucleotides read TGCGCCAGCAGCCGTCCTAGTGACTCCTACAATGAGCAGTTCTTC.

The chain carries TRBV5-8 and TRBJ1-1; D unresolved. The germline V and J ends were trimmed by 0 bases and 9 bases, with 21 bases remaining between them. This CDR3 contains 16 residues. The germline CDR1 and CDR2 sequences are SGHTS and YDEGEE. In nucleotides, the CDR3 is TGTGCCAGCAGCTTGGGGGAGGATACTGCCTGGTTGAAAGCTTTCTTT. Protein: CASSLGEDTAWLKAFF. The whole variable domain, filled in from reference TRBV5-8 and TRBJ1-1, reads EAGVTQSPTHLIKTRGQQATLRCSPISGHTSVYWYQQALGLGLQFLLWYDEGEERNRGNFPPRFSGRQFPNYSSELNVNALELEDSALYLCASSLGEDTAWLKAFFGQGTRLTVV.

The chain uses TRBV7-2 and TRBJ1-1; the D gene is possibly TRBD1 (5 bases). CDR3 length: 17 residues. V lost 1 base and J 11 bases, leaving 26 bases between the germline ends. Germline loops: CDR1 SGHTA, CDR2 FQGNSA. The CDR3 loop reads CASSLDVFKGIWEGAFF. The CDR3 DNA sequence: TGTGCCAGCAGCTTAGACGTCTTCAAAGGGATCTGGGAGGGGGCTTTCTTT.

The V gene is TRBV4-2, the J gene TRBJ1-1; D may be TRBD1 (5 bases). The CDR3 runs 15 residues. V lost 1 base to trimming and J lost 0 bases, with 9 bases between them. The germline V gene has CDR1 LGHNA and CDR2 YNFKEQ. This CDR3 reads CASSQAGPLNTEAFF. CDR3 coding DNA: TGTGCCAGCAGCCAAGCAGGGCCCTTGAACACTGAAGCTTTCTTT.

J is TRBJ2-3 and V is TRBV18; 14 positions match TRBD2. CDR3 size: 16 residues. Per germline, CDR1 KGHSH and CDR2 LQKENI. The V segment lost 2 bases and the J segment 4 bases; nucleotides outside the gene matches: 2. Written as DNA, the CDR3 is TGTGCCAGCTCACCAAAGACTAGCGGGGGGGCAGATACGCAGTATTTT. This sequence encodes CASSPKTSGGADTQYF.

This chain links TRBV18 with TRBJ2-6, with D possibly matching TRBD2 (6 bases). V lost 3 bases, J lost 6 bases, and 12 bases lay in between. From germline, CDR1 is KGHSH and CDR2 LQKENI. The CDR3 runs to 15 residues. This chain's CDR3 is CASSPGGPPANVLTF. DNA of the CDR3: TGTGCCAGCTCACCCGGGGGACCACCGGCCAACGTCCTGACTTTC.

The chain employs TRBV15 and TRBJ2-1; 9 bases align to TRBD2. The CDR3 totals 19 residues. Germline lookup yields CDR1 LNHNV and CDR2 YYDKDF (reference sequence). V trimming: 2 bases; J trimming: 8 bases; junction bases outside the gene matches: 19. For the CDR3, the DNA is TGTGCCACCAGCAGAAGGGGAGAAGCGGGGGGCCGTCCGCGGGATGAGCAGTTCTTC. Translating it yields CATSRRGEAGGRPRDEQFF. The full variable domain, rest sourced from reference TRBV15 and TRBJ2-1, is DAMVIQNPRYQVTQFGKPVTLSCSQTLNHNVMYWYQQKSSQAPKLLFHYYDKDFNNEADTPDNFQSRRPNTSFCFLDIRSPGLGDTAMYLCATSRRGEAGGRPRDEQFFGPGTRLTVL.

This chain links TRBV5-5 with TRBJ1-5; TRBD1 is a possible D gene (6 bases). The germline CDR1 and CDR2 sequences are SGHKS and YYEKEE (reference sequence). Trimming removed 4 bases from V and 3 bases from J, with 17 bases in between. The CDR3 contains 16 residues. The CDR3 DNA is TGTGCCAGCAGCAGCCACGGACGGACAGACAATCAGCCCCAGCATTTT. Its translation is CASSSHGRTDNQPQHF.

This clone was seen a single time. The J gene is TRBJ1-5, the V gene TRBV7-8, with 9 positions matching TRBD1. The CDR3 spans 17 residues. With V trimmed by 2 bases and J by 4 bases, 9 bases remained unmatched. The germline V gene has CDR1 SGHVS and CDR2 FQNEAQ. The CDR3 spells CASSLPQWDRVNQPQHF. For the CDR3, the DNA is TGTGCCAGCAGCTTACCTCAATGGGACAGGGTTAATCAGCCCCAGCATTTT.

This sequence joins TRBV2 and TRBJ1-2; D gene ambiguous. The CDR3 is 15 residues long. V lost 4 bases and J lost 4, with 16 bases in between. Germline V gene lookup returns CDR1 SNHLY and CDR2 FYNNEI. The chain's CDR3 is CASSGGSGRLYGYTF. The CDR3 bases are TGTGCCAGCAGTGGAGGGAGTGGGAGACTCTATGGCTACACCTTC.